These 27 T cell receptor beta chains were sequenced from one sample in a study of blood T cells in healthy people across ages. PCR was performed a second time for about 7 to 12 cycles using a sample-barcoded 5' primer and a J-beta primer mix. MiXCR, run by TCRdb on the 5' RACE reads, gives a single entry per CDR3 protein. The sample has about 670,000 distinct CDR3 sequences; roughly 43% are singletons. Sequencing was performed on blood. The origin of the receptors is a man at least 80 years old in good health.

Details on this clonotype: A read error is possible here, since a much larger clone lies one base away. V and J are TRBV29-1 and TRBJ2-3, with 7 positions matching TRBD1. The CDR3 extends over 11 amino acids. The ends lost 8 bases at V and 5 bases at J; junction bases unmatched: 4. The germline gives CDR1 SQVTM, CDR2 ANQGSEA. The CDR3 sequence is CSYHRGDTQYF. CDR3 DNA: TGCAGCTATCACAGGGGAGATACGCAGTATTTT.

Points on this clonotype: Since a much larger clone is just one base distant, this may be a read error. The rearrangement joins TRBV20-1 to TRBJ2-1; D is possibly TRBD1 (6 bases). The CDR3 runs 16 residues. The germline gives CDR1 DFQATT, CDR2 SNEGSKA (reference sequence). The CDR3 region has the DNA TGCAGTGCTAGAGATGGCAGGGGACGCTCCTACAATGGGCAGTTCTTC. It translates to CSARDGRGRSYNGQFF.

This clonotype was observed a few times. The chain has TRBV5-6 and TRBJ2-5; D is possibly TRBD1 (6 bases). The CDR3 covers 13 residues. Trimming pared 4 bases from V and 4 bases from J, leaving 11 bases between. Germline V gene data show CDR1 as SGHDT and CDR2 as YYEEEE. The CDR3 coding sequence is TGTGCCAGCAGCGTGCCAGGGGTAGAGACCCAGTACTTC. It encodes CASSVPGVETQYF.

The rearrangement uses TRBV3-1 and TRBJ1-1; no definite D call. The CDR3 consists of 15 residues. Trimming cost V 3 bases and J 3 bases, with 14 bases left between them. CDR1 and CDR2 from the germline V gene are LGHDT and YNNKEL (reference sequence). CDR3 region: CASSHRREGDTEAFF. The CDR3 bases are TGTGCCAGCAGCCACAGACGGGAGGGAGACACTGAAGCTTTCTTT. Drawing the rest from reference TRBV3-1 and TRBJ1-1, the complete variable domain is DTAVSQTPKYLVTQMGNDKSIKCEQNLGHDTMYWYKQDSKKFLKIMFSYNNKELIINETVPNRFSPKSPDKAHLNLHINSLELGDSAVYFCASSHRREGDTEAFFGQGTRLTVV.

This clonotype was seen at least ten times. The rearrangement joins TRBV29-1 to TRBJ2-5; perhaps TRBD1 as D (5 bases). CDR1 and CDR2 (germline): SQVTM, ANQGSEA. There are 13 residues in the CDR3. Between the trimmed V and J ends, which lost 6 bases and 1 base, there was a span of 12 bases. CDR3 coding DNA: TGCAGCGTCGGACACCGGTTCCAAGAGACCCAGTACTTC. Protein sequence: CSVGHRFQETQYF. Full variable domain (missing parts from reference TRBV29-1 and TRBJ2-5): SAVISQKPSRDICQRGTSLTIQCQVDSQVTMMFWYRQQPGQSLTLIATANQGSEATYESGFVIDKFPISRPNLTFSTLTVSNMSPEDSSIYLCSVGHRFQETQYFGPGTRLLVL.

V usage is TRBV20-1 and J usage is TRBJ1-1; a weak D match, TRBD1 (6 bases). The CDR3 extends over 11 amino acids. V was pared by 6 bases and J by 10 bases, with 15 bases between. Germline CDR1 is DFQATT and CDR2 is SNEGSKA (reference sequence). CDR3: CSAVPGQAAFF. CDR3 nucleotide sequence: TGCAGTGCCGTACCGGGACAAGCAGCTTTCTTT.

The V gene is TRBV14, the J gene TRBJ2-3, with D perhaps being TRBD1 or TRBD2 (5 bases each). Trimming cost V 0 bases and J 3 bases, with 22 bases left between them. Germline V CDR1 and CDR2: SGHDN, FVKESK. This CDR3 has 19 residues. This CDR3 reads CASSQDYSWDQKPTDTQYF. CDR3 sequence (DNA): TGTGCCAGCAGCCAAGATTATAGTTGGGACCAAAAACCTACAGATACGCAGTATTTT.

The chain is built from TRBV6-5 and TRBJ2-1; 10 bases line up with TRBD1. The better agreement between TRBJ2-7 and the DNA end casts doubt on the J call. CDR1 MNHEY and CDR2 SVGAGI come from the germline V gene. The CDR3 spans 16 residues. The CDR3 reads CATLPQRDRGYNEQYF. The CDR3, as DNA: TGTGCCACCCTCCCCCAGAGGGACAGGGGCTACAATGAGCAGTACTTC.

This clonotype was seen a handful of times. The CDR3 spells CAWSVGGRAEQFF. CDR3 nucleotides: TGTGCCTGGAGTGTCGGCGGGAGGGCTGAGCAGTTCTTC. J is TRBJ2-1 and V is TRBV30; 9 positions match TRBD2. V gave up 0 bases and J gave up 9 bases; unmatched junction bases: 3. The CDR3 is made up of 13 amino acids. Germline V lookup: CDR1 GTSNPN, CDR2 SVGIG (reference sequence).

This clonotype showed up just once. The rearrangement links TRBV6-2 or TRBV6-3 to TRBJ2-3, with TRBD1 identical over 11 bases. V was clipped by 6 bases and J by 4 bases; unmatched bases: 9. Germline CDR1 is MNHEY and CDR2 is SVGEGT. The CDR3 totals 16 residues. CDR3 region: CASRRQDRGRADTQYF. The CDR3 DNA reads TGTGCCAGCAGGCGCCAGGACAGGGGGCGGGCAGATACGCAGTATTTT.

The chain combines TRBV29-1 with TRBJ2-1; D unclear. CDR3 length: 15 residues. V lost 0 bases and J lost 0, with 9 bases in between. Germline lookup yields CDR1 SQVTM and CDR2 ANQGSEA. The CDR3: CSVEDQASSYNEQFF. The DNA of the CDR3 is TGCAGCGTTGAAGATCAGGCTAGCTCCTACAATGAGCAGTTCTTC.

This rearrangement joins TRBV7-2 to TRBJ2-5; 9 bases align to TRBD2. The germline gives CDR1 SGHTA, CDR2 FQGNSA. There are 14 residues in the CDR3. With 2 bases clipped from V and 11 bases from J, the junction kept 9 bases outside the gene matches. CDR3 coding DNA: TGTGCCAGCAGCTTATTGCGGGGGGGCAATGAGCAGTACTTC. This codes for CASSLLRGGNEQYF.

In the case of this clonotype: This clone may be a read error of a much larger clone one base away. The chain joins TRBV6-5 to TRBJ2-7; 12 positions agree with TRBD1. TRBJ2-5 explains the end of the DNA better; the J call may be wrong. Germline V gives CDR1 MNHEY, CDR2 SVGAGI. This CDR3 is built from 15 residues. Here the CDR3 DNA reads TGTGCCAGCAGTTACTGGGACAGGGGGCGAGAGACCCAGTACTTC. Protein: CASSYWDRGRETQYF.

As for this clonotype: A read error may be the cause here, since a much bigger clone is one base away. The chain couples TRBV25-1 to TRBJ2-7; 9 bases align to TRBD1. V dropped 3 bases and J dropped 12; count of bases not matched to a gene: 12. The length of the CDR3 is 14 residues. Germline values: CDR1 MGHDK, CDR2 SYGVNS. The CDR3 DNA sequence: TGTGCCAGCAGTGAGTACAGGGGGCTGGAGACCCGGTACTTC. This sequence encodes CASSEYRGLETRYF.

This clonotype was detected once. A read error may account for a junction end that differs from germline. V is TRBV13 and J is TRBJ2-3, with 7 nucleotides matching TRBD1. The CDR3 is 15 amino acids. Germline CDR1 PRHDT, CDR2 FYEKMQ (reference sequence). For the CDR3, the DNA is TGTGCCAGCAGCTTGTACGGACAGGCAGCAGATGCGCAGTATTTT. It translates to CASSLYGQAADAQYF.

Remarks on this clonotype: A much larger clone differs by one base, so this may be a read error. CDR3 sequence reads: CSVADSQSQPQHF. The CDR3 nucleotides read TGCAGCGTTGCGGACAGCCAGAGTCAGCCCCAGCATTTT. The gene calls are TRBV29-1 and TRBJ1-5, with D perhaps matching TRBD1 (6 bases). CDR1 is SQVTM and CDR2 is ANQGSEA in the germline V gene. Trimming pared 4 bases from V and 6 bases from J, leaving 13 bases between. CDR3 size: 13 residues.

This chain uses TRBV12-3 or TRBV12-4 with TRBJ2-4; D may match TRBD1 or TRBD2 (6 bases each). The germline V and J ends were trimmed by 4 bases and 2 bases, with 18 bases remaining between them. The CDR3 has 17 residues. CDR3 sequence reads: CASSWVGGRMTKNIQYF. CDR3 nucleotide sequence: TGTGCCAGCAGTTGGGTTGGGGGGCGCATGACCAAAAACATTCAGTACTTC.

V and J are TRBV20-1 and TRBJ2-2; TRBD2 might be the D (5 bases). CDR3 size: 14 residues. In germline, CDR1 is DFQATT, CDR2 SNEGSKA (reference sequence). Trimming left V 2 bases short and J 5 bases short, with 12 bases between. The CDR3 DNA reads TGCAGTGCTAGACCGTCCACGGGAACCGGGGAGCTGTTTTTT. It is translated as CSARPSTGTGELFF.

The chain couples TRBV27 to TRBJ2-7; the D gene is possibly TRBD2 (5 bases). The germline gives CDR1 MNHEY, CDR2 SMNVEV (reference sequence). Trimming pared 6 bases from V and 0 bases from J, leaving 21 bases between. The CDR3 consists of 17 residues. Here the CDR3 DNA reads TGTGCCAGCAGGGAATGGCAACGGACGGGGAGCTCCTACGAGCAGTACTTC. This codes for CASREWQRTGSSYEQYF.

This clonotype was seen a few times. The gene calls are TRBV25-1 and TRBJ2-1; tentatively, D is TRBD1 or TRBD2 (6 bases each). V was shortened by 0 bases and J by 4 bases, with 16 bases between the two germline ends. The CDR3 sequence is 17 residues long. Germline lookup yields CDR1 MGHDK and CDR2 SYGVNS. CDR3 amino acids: CASSEYRRGPLYNEQFF. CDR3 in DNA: TGTGCCAGCAGTGAATATAGACGGGGGCCCCTTTACAATGAGCAGTTCTTC.

The chain's CDR3 is CATSRDVVENTEAFF. The CDR3 bases are TGTGCCACCAGCAGAGATGTGGTGGAGAACACTGAAGCTTTCTTT. V usage is TRBV15 and J usage is TRBJ1-1, with D unresolved. Per germline, CDR1 LNHNV and CDR2 YYDKDF (reference sequence). The length of the CDR3 is 15 residues. V lost 0 bases and J 1 base, leaving 9 bases between the germline ends.

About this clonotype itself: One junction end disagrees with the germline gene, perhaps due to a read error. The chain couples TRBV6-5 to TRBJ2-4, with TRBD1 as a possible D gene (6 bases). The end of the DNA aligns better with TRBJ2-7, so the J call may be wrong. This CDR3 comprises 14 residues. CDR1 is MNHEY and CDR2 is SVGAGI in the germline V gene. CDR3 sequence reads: CAGRIQGRSYEQYF. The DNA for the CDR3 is TGTGCCGGCAGAATACAGGGTAGATCCTACGAGCAGTACTTC.

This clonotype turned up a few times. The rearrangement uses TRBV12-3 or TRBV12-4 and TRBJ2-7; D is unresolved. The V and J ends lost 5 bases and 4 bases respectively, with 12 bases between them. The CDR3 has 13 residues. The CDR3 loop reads CASSLRGIYEQYF. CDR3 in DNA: TGTGCCAGCAGTCTCAGAGGTATTTACGAGCAGTACTTC.

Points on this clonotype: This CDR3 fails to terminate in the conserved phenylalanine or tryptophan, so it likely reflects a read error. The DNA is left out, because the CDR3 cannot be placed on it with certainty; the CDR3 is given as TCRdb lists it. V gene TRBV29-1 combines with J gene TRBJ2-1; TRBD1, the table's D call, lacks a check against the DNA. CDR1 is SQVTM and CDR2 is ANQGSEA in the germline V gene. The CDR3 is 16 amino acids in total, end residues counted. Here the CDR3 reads CSVFPGQGTHGYTFGS.

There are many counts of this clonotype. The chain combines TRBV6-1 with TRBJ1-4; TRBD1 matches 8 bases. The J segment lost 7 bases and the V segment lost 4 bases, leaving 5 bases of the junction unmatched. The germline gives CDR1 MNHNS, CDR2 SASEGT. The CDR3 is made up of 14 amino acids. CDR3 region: CASSARGHGEKLFF. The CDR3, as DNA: TGTGCCAGCAGTGCCAGGGGGCATGGTGAAAAACTGTTTTTT.

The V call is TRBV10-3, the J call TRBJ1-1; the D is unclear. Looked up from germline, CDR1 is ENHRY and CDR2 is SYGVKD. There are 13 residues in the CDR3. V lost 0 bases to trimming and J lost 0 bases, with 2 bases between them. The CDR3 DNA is TGTGCCATCAGTGAGTCGCTGAACACTGAAGCTTTCTTT. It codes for CAISESLNTEAFF.

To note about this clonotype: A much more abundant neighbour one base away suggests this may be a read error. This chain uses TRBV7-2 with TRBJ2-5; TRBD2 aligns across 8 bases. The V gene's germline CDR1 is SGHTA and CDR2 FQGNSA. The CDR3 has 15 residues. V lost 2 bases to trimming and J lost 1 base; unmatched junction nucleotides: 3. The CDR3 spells CASSLTLAGQETQYF. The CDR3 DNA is TGTGCCAGCAGCTTAACGCTAGCGGGCCAAGAGACCCAGTACTTC. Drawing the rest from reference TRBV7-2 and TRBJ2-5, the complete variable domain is GAGVSQSPSNKVTEKGKDVELRCDPISGHTALYWYRQSLGQGLEFLIYFQGNSAPDKSGLPSDRFSAERTGGSVSTLTIQRTQQEDSAVYLCASSLTLAGQETQYFGPGTRLLVL.